This TCR beta chain was sequenced for a study of cytomegalovirus exposure and HLA in healthy donors. The CDR3 runs 16 residues. It was with 60 Vbeta and 13 Jbeta primers that the PCR ran. Some clones are missing from TCRdb's copy, which holds only in-frame ones; the method was immunoSEQ multiplex PCR. This sample's table reports about 110,000 clones. Material for sequencing was PBMCs. This sequence joins TRBV7-5 and TRBJ2-7; TRBD1, the D gene given by the table, was not confirmed from the DNA. TRBV7-5 is a known pseudogene. This clonotype was obtained from a man aged 30 to 39 in good health and CMV-seronegative. Here the CDR3 DNA reads TGTGCCAGAAGCCCCCCCTCAGGGAAATCTACCTACGAGCAGTACTTC. Translation: CARSPPSGKSTYEQYF.